A single TCR beta chain is shown here with its context. Collection of an approximately 2.6 ml blood sample took place per donor. These data come from a study of monozygotic twins with inflammatory bowel disease. After re-calling the 5' RACE reads, TCRdb lists one entry per CDR3 protein, DNA absent. The sample totals approximately 400,000 distinct CDR3 sequences; its top ten clones hold around 2.6%. CDR3 length: 13 residues. Germline-derived CDR1 and CDR2 are SQVTM and ANQGSEA. The TCR sequence derives from a human donor with ulcerative colitis or Crohn's disease, or a healthy co-twin of an affected twin (not recorded which). Sequencing was done on a sample of blood. This chain links TRBV29-1 with TRBJ2-2; as DNA is missing, the TRBD1 call by TCRdb cannot be tested. CDR3 sequence reads: CSAKTGTSGELFF.